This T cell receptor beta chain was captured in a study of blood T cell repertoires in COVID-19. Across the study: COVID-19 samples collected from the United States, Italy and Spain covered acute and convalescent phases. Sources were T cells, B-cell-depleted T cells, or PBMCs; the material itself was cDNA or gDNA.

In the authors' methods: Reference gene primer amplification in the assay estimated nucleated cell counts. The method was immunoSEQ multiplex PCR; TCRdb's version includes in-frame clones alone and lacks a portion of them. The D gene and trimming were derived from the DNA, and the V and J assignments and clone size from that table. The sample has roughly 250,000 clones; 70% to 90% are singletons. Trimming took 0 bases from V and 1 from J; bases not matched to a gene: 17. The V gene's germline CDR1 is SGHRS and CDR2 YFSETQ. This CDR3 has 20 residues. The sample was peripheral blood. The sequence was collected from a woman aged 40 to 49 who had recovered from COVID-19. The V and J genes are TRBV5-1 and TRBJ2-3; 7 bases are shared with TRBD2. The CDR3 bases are TGCGCCAGCAGCTTGGGGGGTAGGGCGACTAGCTCCCGAGGCACAGATACGCAGTATTTT. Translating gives CASSLGGRATSSRGTDTQYF. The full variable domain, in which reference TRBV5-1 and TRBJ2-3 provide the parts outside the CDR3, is KAGVTQTPRYLIKTRGQQVTLSCSPISGHRSVSWYQQTPGQGLQFLFEYFSETQRNKGNFPGRFSGRQFSNSRSEMNVSTLELGDSALYLCASSLGGRATSSRGTDTQYFGPGTRLTVL.